This TCR beta chain was documented in a study of blood T cell repertoires in COVID-19. About the research overall: Samples of COVID-19 (acute and convalescent) were obtained from the United States, Italy and Spain.

This CDR3 region has 14 residues. Deletions cut 5 bases from V and 3 bases from J, with 14 bases between. The V gene's germline CDR1 is SGDLS and CDR2 YYNGEE. Concerning this clone: Distinct nucleotide sequences in the sample also encode this CDR3.

Sequencing was performed with immunoSEQ multiplex PCR; in TCRdb, only in-frame clones are kept and a portion is missing. The profile shows almost 250,000 clones, approximately 90% of them singletons. The sequence was collected from a woman under 40 who had recovered from COVID-19. Material for sequencing was PBMCs or T cells enriched from blood (not recorded which). The chain recombines TRBV9 with TRBJ1-2, with D possibly being TRBD1 (5 bases). The CDR3 DNA is TGTGCCAGCAGTGTTGTCCCGGGGGACTATGGCTACACCTTC. Amino acids: CASSVVPGDYGYTF.